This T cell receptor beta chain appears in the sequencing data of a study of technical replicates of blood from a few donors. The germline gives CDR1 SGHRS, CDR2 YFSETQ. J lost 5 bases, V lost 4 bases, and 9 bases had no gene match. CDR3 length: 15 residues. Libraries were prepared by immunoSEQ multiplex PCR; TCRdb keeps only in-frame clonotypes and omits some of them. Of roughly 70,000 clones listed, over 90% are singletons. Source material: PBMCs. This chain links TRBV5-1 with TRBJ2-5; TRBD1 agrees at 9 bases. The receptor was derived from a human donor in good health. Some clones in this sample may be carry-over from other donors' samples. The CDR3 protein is CASSTRQGGSETQYF. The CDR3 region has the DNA TGCGCCAGCAGCACCAGACAGGGGGGTTCGGAGACCCAGTACTTC.